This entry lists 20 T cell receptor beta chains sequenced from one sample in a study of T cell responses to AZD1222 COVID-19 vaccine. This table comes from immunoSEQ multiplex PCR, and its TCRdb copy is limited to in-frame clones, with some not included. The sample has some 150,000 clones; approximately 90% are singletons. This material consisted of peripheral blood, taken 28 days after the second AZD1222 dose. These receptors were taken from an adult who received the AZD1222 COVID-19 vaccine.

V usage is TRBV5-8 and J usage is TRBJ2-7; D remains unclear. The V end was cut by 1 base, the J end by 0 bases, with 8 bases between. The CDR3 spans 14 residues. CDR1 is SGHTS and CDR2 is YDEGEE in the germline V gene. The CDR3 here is CASSLMPNSYEQYF. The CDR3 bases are TGTGCCAGCAGCTTGATGCCCAACTCCTACGAGCAGTACTTC.

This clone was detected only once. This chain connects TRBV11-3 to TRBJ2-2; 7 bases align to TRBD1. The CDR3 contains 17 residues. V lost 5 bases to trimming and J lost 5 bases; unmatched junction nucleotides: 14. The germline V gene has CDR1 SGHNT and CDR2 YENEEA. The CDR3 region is CASSPGRGGRGTGELFF. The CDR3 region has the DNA TGTGCCAGCAGCCCGGGACGAGGGGGCAGGGGAACCGGGGAGCTGTTTTTT.

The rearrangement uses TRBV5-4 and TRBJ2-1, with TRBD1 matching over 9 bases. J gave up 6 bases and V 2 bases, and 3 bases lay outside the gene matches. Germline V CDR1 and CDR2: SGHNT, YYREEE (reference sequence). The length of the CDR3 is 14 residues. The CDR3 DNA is TGTGCCAGCAGCTTTGGGGACAGGGCCAATGAGCAGTTCTTC. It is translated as CASSFGDRANEQFF. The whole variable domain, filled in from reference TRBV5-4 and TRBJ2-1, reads ETGVTQSPTHLIKTRGQQVTLRCSSQSGHNTVSWYQQALGQGPQFIFQYYREEENGRGNFPPRFSGLQFPNYSSELNVNALELDDSALYLCASSFGDRANEQFFGPGTRLTVL.

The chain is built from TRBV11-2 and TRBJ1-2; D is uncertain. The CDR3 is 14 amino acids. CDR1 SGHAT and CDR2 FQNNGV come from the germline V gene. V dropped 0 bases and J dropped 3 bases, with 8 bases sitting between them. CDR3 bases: TGTGCCAGCAGCTTAGAGTACACGGACTATGGCTACACCTTC. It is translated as CASSLEYTDYGYTF.

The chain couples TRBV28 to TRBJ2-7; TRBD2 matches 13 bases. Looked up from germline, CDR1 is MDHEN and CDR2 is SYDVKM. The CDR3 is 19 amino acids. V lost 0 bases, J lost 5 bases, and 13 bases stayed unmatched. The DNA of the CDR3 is TGTGCCAGCAGTTTATGCGTCATCACACCGGGACTAGCGGGACACGAGCAGTACTTC. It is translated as CASSLCVITPGLAGHEQYF. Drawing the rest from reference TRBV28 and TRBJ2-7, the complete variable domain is DVKVTQSSRYLVKRTGEKVFLECVQDMDHENMFWYRQDPGLGLRLIYFSYDVKMKEKGDIPEGYSVSREKKERFSLILESASTNQTSMYLCASSLCVITPGLAGHEQYFGPGTRLTVT.

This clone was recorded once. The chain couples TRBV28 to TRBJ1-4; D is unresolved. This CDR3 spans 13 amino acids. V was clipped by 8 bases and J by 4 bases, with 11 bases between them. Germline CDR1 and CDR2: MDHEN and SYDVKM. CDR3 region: CASWESVNEKLFF. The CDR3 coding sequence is TGTGCCAGCTGGGAATCGGTTAATGAAAAACTGTTTTTT.

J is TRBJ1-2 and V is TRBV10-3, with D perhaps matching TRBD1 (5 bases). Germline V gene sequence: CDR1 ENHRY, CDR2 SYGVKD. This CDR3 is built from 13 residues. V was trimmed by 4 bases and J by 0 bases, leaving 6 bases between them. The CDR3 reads CAISGGTNYGYTF. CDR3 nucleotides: TGTGCCATCAGTGGGGGCACTAACTATGGCTACACCTTC.

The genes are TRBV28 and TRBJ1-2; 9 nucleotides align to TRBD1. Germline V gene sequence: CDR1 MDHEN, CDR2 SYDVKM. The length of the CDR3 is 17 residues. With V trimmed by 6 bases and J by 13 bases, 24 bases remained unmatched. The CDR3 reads CASRPTLGQDRGLKGTF. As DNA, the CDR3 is TGTGCCAGCAGACCTACCCTGGGCCAGGACAGGGGCCTGAAGGGCACCTTC.

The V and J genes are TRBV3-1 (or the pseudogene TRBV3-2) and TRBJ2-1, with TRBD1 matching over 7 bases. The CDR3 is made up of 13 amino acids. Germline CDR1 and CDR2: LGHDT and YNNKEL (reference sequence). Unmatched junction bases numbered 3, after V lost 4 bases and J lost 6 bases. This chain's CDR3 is CASSRDSLNEQFF. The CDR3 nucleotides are TGTGCCAGCAGCCGGGACAGTCTCAATGAGCAGTTCTTC.

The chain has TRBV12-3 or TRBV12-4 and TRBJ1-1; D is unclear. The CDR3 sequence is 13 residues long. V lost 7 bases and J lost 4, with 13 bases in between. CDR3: CASKKKDVTEAFF. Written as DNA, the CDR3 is TGTGCCAGCAAAAAAAAGGATGTCACTGAAGCTTTCTTT.

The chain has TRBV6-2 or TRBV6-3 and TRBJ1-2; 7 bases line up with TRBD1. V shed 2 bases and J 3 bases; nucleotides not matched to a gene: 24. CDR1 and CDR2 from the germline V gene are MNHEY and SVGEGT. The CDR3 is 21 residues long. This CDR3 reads CASSYILRGPAQPVRYYGYTF. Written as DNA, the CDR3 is TGTGCCAGCAGTTACATACTGAGGGGGCCCGCCCAACCCGTACGCTACTATGGCTACACCTTC.

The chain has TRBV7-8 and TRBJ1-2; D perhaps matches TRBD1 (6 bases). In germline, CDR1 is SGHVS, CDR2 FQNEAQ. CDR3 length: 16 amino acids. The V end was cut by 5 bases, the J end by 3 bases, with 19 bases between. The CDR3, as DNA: TGTGCCAGCAGCCCGCGCCGGGGGCGAATTTACTATGGCTACACCTTC. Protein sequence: CASSPRRGRIYYGYTF.

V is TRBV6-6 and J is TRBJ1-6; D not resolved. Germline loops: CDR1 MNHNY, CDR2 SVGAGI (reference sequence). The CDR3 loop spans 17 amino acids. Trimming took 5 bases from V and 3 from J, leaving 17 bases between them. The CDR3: CASSPFPSKGYNSPLHF. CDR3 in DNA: TGTGCCAGCAGTCCGTTTCCGAGCAAGGGCTATAATTCACCCCTCCACTTT.

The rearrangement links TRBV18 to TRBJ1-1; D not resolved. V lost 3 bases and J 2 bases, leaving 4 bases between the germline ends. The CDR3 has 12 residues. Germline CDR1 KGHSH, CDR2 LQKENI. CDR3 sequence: CASSPSNTEAFF. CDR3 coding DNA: TGTGCCAGCTCACCCTCCAACACTGAAGCTTTCTTT.

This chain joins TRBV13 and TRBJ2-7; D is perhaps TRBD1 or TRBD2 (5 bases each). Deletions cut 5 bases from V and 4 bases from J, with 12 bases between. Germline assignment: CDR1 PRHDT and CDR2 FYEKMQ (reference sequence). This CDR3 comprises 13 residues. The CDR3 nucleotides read TGTGCCAGCAGCACGGGACCGCGATACGAGCAGTACTTC. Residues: CASSTGPRYEQYF.

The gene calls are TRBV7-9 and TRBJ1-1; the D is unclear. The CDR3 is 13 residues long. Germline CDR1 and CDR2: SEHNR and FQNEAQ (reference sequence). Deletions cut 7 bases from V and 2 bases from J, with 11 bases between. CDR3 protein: CASTGWGNTEAFF. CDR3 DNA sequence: TGTGCCAGCACCGGATGGGGTAACACTGAAGCTTTCTTT.

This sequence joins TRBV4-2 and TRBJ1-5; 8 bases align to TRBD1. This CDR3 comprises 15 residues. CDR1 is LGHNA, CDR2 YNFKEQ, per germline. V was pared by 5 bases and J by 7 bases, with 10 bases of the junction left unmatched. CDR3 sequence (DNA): TGTGCCAGCAGCGCACGACCGGACAGGGACCAGCCCCAGCATTTT. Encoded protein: CASSARPDRDQPQHF.

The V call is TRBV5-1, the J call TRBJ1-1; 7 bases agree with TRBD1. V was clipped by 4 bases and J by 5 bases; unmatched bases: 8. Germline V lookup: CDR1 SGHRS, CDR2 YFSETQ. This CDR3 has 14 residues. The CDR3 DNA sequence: TGCGCCAGCAGCCCGGAACAGGGGTGGACTGAAGCTTTCTTT. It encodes CASSPEQGWTEAFF.

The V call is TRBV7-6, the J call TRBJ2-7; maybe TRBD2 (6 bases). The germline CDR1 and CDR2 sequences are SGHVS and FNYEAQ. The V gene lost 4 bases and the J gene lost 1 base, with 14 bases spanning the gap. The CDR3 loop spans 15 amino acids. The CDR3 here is CASSSWRGYSYEQYF. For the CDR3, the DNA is TGTGCCAGCAGCTCCTGGAGGGGCTATTCCTACGAGCAGTACTTC.

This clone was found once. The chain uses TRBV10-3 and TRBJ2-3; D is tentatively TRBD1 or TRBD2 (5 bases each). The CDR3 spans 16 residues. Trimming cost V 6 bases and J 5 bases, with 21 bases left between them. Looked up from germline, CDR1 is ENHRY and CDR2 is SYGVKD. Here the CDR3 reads CAIRDLSGAGKDTQYF. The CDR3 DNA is TGTGCCATCAGGGACCTTTCCGGGGCAGGGAAAGATACGCAGTATTTT.